This T cell receptor (beta chain) emerged from a study of T-cell reconstitution after alpha-beta-depleted transplantation in children (dated by TCRdb to 2016 to 2017). With regard to the full study: T-cell immune reconstitution after TCRalphabeta/CD19-depleted allogeneic hematopoietic cell transplantation in children was quantitatively tracked in the study by means of TCR repertoire profiling.

The CDR3 holds 13 amino acids from the cysteine to the phenylalanine. Kept here is only the CDR3 DNA, which spans 39 bases and is read in frame from base 1. From the germline V gene, CDR1 is SGHAT and CDR2 is FQNNGV. V loses 1 base of germline sequence and J loses 6 bases, and the interval between the two ends is 10 bases. The library came from PCR. Sequencing was carried out with an Illumina HiSeq 2500. Molecular barcoding was employed in the preparation of TCR libraries, with unique molecular identifiers being used to normalize TCRbeta repertoire quantification. In-frame beta chains were kept once TCRdb had trimmed the public reads at Q25 with fastp and called clones with MiXCR. Every CDR3 protein is listed once, alongside the most common genes and DNA of its rows. The sample table shows approximately 640,000 distinct CDR3 sequences, and approximately 16% are seen once. The ten most abundant clones make up about 1.1% of the sample.

In this sample, this clonotype turned up a few times. Its antigen remains undetermined. No quality values exist for individual bases; no much larger clone is one base distant. This specimen was PBMCs from the stem cell graft donor, taken from the stem cell graft. This sequence uses TRBV11-2 and TRBJ2-7, with the D gene call left open. The TCR was taken from a human donor who donated a stem cell graft to a child with acute myeloid leukemia. The CDR3 region: CASSLVPGREQYF. The base sequence is TGTGCCAGCAGCTTAGTACCAGGACGCGAGCAGTACTTC. Here the CDR3 is joined to the reference TRBV11-2 and TRBJ2-7 genes, and the full variable domain is: EAGVAQSPRYKIIEKRQSVAFWCNPISGHATLYWYQQILGQGPKLLIQFQNNGVVDDSQLPKDRFSAERLKGVDSTLKIQPAKLEDSAVYLCASSLVPGREQYFGPGTRLTVT.